A single sample gave rise to the 30 T cell receptor beta chains below, sequenced in a study of shared T cell receptors in the human thymus. Sequencing was performed with immunoSEQ multiplex PCR; in TCRdb, only in-frame clones are kept and a portion is missing. The sample has about 660,000 clones; approximately 87% are singletons. These same records also appear under a second study, on human thymus T cells.

The source material was thymocytes. The source of these receptors is a boy under two years old with a congenital heart defect.

This clone was detected once. CDR3 sequence (DNA): TGTGCCAGCACCTTAGGGGTGTTAGGGGGCTACACCTTC. This translates into CASTLGVLGGYTF. The chain combines TRBV21-1 with TRBJ1-2; TRBD1 is the table's D call, not checked against the DNA. TRBV21-1 is shown as a pseudogene. The CDR3 runs 13 residues.

This chain joins TRBV14 and TRBJ1-1, with 7 nucleotides matching TRBD1. V was pared by 0 bases and J by 0 bases, with 4 bases of the junction left unmatched. The CDR3 extends over 16 amino acids. Germline lookup yields CDR1 SGHDN and CDR2 FVKESK. Here the CDR3 reads CASSQEGGQLNTEAFF. In nucleotides, the CDR3 is TGTGCCAGCAGCCAAGAAGGGGGACAGTTGAACACTGAAGCTTTCTTT.

There are a few counts of this clone. This chain uses TRBV4-3 with TRBJ2-7; TRBD2 agrees at 11 bases. The CDR3 length is 17 residues. Trimming took 0 bases from V and 2 from J; bases not matched to a gene: 6. CDR1 and CDR2 from the germline V gene are LGHNA and YSLEER. The CDR3: CASSQDRETSGTYEQYF. The CDR3 nucleotides are TGCGCCAGCAGCCAAGATAGGGAGACTAGCGGGACCTACGAGCAGTACTTC.

The chain joins TRBV27 to TRBJ1-3, with D possibly being TRBD1 (5 bases). V was shortened by 6 bases and J by 2 bases, with 11 bases between the two germline ends. CDR1 is MNHEY, CDR2 SMNVEV, per germline (reference sequence). The CDR3 spans 14 residues. This CDR3 reads CASRSGGTGNTIYF. CDR3 bases: TGTGCCAGCAGGTCTGGGGGGACTGGAAACACCATATATTTT.

The chain combines TRBV9 with TRBJ2-7; a possible D gene is TRBD1 (6 bases). This CDR3 spans 14 amino acids. Per germline, CDR1 SGDLS and CDR2 YYNGEE. The V end was cut by 4 bases, the J end by 1 base, with 12 bases between. The CDR3: CASSSPGQSYEQYF. CDR3 nucleotides: TGTGCCAGCAGCTCCCCTGGACAGTCCTACGAGCAGTACTTC.

This rearrangement joins TRBV7-2 to TRBJ2-1; 13 bases agree with TRBD2. The CDR3 consists of 14 residues. From germline, CDR1 is SGHTA and CDR2 FQGNSA. Unmatched junction bases numbered 5, after V lost 5 bases and J lost 10 bases. The CDR3: CASSAGLAGEEQFF. DNA for the CDR3: TGTGCCAGCAGCGCTGGACTAGCGGGAGAGGAGCAGTTCTTC.

This chain connects TRBV10-1 to TRBJ1-2; a weak D match, TRBD1 (6 bases). This CDR3 has 13 amino acids. The germline gives CDR1 WNHNN, CDR2 SYGVQD (reference sequence). V gave up 3 bases and J gave up 8 bases, with 13 bases separating them. The CDR3 protein is CASSEGRGKGYTF. CDR3 DNA: TGCGCCAGCAGTGAAGGCAGGGGTAAAGGCTACACCTTC.

V and J are TRBV7-9 and TRBJ1-5; D not certain. This CDR3 region has 12 residues. Trimming removed 5 bases from V and 4 bases from J, with 6 bases in between. Germline loops: CDR1 SEHNR, CDR2 FQNEAQ (reference sequence). CDR3: CASSLLNQPQHF. The CDR3 bases are TGTGCCAGCAGCCTACTGAATCAGCCCCAGCATTTT.

The CDR3 sequence is CASSQDGGTGESSGNTIYF. The CDR3 nucleotides read TGCGCCAGCAGCCAAGATGGCGGGACAGGGGAAAGCTCTGGAAACACCATATATTTT. V gene TRBV4-3 combines with J gene TRBJ1-3, with 10 bases aligning to TRBD1. Per the germline V gene, CDR1 is LGHNA and CDR2 is YSLEER. CDR3 size: 19 residues. Trimming cost V 0 bases and J 0 bases; bases outside gene matches: 8.

CDR3 sequence reads: CASSQGRWDQETQYF. CDR3 sequence (DNA): TGTGCCAGCAGCCAGGGTAGATGGGACCAAGAGACCCAGTACTTC. The chain uses TRBV5-8 and TRBJ2-5, with D possibly matching TRBD1 (5 bases). V dropped 4 bases and J dropped 0 bases, with 13 bases sitting between them. The CDR3 is 15 amino acids. Germline assignment: CDR1 SGHTS and CDR2 YDEGEE.

Regarding this clone: Other DNA sequences in the sample encode the same CDR3. The CDR3 sequence: CASSEGPYEQYF. The CDR3 DNA sequence: TGTGCCAGCAGTGAGGGGCCCTACGAGCAGTACTTC. V and J are TRBV6-1 and TRBJ2-7; D is perhaps TRBD1 (5 bases). Germline values: CDR1 MNHNS, CDR2 SASEGT. The CDR3 spans 12 residues. V was pared by 3 bases and J by 2 bases, with 5 bases between.

This sequence joins TRBV4-3 and TRBJ2-3, with 7 bases identical to TRBD2. Germline assignment: CDR1 LGHNA and CDR2 YSLEER. The CDR3 is 15 amino acids. Trimming cost V 5 bases and J 6 bases; bases outside gene matches: 11. CDR3 sequence (DNA): TGCGCCAGCAGCGGGGGGGACGGATCGGGGGATACGCAGTATTTT. Residues: CASSGGDGSGDTQYF.

This chain connects TRBV27 to TRBJ2-7; D is unclear. The length of the CDR3 is 13 residues. The germline gives CDR1 MNHEY, CDR2 SMNVEV (reference sequence). Trimming took off 3 bases at V and 2 bases at J, with 8 bases between the two ends. The CDR3 loop is CASSLPGTYEQYF. The CDR3 bases are TGTGCCAGCAGTTTGCCGGGTACCTACGAGCAGTACTTC.

This chain links TRBV9 with TRBJ2-1; D is undetermined. This CDR3 has 13 amino acids. The V and J ends lost 3 bases and 3 bases respectively, with 7 bases between them. CDR1 SGDLS and CDR2 YYNGEE come from the germline V gene. The CDR3 nucleotides are TGTGCCAGCAGCGCTCGGAGCTACAATGAGCAGTTCTTC. Translating it yields CASSARSYNEQFF.

This clone was counted a single time. J is TRBJ2-1 and V is TRBV28; TRBD2 might be the D (5 bases). The CDR3 spans 17 residues. Per the germline V gene, CDR1 is MDHEN and CDR2 is SYDVKM. Trimming shortened V by 3 bases and J by 1 base, and 16 bases separated the two germline ends. DNA of the CDR3: TGTGCCAGCAGTTTCTACTCTTCCGGGGTGTCCTACAATGAGCAGTTCTTC. It translates to CASSFYSSGVSYNEQFF.

This chain joins TRBV4-1 and TRBJ1-1; TRBD1 agrees at 7 bases. The germline V gene has CDR1 MGHRA and CDR2 YSYEKL. Unmatched junction bases numbered 4, after V lost 4 bases and J lost 5 bases. The CDR3 has 13 residues. The CDR3 reads CASSRDRVTEAFF. CDR3 DNA: TGCGCCAGCAGCCGCGACAGGGTAACTGAAGCTTTCTTT.

The rearrangement links TRBV4-3 to TRBJ2-7; 9 nucleotides align to TRBD2. The CDR3 consists of 19 residues. The germline V gene encodes CDR1 LGHNA and CDR2 YSLEER. J lost 5 bases, V lost 1 base, and 18 bases had no gene match. The chain's CDR3 is CASSQALNSAGGPKNEQYF. Written as DNA, the CDR3 is TGCGCCAGCAGCCAAGCGCTGAACTCGGCGGGAGGGCCTAAGAACGAGCAGTACTTC.

The rearrangement joins TRBV4-2 to TRBJ1-5; 7 bases are shared with TRBD1. With V trimmed by 0 bases and J by 3 bases, 8 bases remained unmatched. CDR1 LGHNA and CDR2 YNFKEQ come from the germline V gene. The CDR3 is 17 residues long. CDR3 sequence reads: CASSQDFGRGDNQPQHF. The CDR3 DNA reads TGTGCCAGCAGCCAAGATTTTGGCAGGGGGGACAATCAGCCCCAGCATTTT.

V is TRBV10-1 and J is TRBJ2-7, with 12 bases that match TRBD2. The V gene end was trimmed by 3 bases and the J gene end by 5 bases; junction bases not matched to a gene: 2. This CDR3 has 14 amino acids. Germline CDR1 is WNHNN and CDR2 is SYGVQD (reference sequence). The chain's CDR3 is CASSELAGGHEQYF. CDR3 sequence (DNA): TGCGCCAGCAGTGAACTAGCGGGGGGACACGAGCAGTACTTC.

This chain links TRBV6-5 with TRBJ2-7; D uncertain. Trimming pared 6 bases from V and 3 bases from J, leaving 6 bases between. The CDR3 covers 11 residues. Germline CDR1 reads MNHEY; CDR2 reads SVGAGI. CDR3 in amino acids: CASRGLYEQYF. As DNA, the CDR3 is TGTGCCAGCAGGGGCCTCTACGAGCAGTACTTC.

The rearrangement links TRBV6-5 to TRBJ1-4; 9 bases align to TRBD1. CDR3 length equals 13 residues. Germline trimming cut 11 bases from V and 7 bases from J; bases unmatched to any gene: 8. In germline, CDR1 is MNHEY, CDR2 SVGAGI. The CDR3 DNA sequence: TGTGCCGGGGGGGACAGGGCCCCTGAAAAACTGTTTTTT. As protein: CAGGDRAPEKLFF.

The gene calls are TRBV30 and TRBJ2-1; D gene uncertain. Trimming stripped 0 bases from V and 9 bases from J, with 6 bases between. Germline V CDR1 and CDR2: GTSNPN, SVGIG (reference sequence). CDR3 length: 11 amino acids. CDR3 DNA: TGTGCCTGGAGTGTCACGGGTGAGCAGTTCTTC. Protein sequence: CAWSVTGEQFF.

This chain links TRBV15 with TRBJ2-5, with a possible D match to TRBD2 (5 bases). CDR3 length: 13 residues. Trimming shortened V by 5 bases and J by 9 bases, and 16 bases separated the two germline ends. Germline V gene data show CDR1 as LNHNV and CDR2 as YYDKDF (reference sequence). CDR3 coding DNA: TGTGCCACCAGCCGGCCCGGACTCTGGGCCCAGTACTTC. Its protein is CATSRPGLWAQYF.

The V call is TRBV4-1, the J call TRBJ2-7; D remains ambiguous. Germline V gene lookup returns CDR1 MGHRA and CDR2 YSYEKL. Trimming stripped 0 bases from V and 0 bases from J, with 18 bases between. This CDR3 contains 18 residues. Here the CDR3 DNA reads TGCGCCAGCAGCCAAGAGAAGCTCCGGTCGAGGAGCTCCTACGAGCAGTACTTC. Encoded protein: CASSQEKLRSRSSYEQYF.

This sequence joins TRBV7-2 and TRBJ1-1; no firm D call. The germline V and J ends were trimmed by 4 bases and 7 bases, with 16 bases remaining between them. CDR1 is SGHTA, CDR2 FQGNSA, per germline. The CDR3 length is 14 residues. DNA for the CDR3: TGTGCCAGCAGCTCCCTGGCTTTGGCAGGTGAAGCTTTCTTT. Protein product: CASSSLALAGEAFF.

The rearrangement joins TRBV27 to TRBJ2-5; the match to TRBD2 covers 11 bases. The CDR3 runs to 16 residues. V lost 6 bases and J lost 5; bases outside the gene matches: 11. Germline values: CDR1 MNHEY, CDR2 SMNVEV (reference sequence). CDR3 sequence reads: CASRKEWTSGLETQYF. The CDR3 DNA is TGTGCCAGCAGAAAGGAATGGACTAGCGGGTTGGAGACCCAGTACTTC.

The V and J genes are TRBV9 and TRBJ1-5, with TRBD1 as a possible D gene (6 bases). Between the trimmed V and J ends, which lost 3 bases and 7 bases, there was a span of 14 bases. The CDR3 spans 14 residues. Germline CDR1 and CDR2: SGDLS and YYNGEE. In nucleotides, the CDR3 is TGTGCCAGCAGCGAGGCAGGGGCTGGGCAGCCCCAGCATTTT. It yields the protein CASSEAGAGQPQHF.

This sequence joins TRBV7-9 and TRBJ1-2; weak D call: TRBD1 (6 bases). Germline V CDR1 and CDR2: SEHNR, FQNEAQ (reference sequence). V was pared by 6 bases and J by 4 bases, with 12 bases between. This CDR3 spans 13 amino acids. CDR3 nucleotides: TGTGCCAGCAGACTAACAGGGTTCTATGGCTACACCTTC. This translates into CASRLTGFYGYTF.

This clone was recorded only once. The CDR3 here is CASSFLPTSGRVVGGTQYF. The CDR3, as DNA: TGTGCCAGCAGCTTCCTGCCGACTAGCGGGAGGGTTGTTGGCGGAACGCAGTATTTT. The chain joins TRBV7-2 to TRBJ2-3; 14 bases fit TRBD2. CDR1 and CDR2 (germline): SGHTA, FQGNSA. V was clipped by 3 bases and J by 9 bases; unmatched bases: 17. The CDR3 consists of 19 residues.

The chain carries TRBV4-1 and TRBJ1-5, with 9 positions matching TRBD1. CDR3 length: 15 amino acids. CDR1 and CDR2 (germline): MGHRA, YSYEKL. J lost 8 bases, V lost 0 bases, and 5 bases had no gene match. CDR3 sequence: CASSQETGGFKPQHF. As DNA, the CDR3 is TGCGCCAGCAGCCAAGAAACAGGGGGCTTCAAGCCCCAGCATTTT.